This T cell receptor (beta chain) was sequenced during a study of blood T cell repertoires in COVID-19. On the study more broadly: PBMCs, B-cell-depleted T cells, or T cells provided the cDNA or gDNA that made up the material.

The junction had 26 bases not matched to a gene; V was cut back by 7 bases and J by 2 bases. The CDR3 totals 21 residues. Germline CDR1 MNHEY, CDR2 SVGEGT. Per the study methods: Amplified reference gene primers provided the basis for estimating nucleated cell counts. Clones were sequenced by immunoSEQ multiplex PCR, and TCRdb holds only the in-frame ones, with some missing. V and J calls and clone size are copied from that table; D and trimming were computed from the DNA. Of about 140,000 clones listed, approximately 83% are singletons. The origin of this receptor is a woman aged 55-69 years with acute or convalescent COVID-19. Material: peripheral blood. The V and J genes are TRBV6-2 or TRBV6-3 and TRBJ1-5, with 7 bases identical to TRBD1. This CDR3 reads CASNPTMGLGRRQGGNQPQHF. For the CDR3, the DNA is TGTGCCAGCAACCCCACAATGGGCCTGGGACGACGCCAGGGGGGCAATCAGCCCCAGCATTTT.